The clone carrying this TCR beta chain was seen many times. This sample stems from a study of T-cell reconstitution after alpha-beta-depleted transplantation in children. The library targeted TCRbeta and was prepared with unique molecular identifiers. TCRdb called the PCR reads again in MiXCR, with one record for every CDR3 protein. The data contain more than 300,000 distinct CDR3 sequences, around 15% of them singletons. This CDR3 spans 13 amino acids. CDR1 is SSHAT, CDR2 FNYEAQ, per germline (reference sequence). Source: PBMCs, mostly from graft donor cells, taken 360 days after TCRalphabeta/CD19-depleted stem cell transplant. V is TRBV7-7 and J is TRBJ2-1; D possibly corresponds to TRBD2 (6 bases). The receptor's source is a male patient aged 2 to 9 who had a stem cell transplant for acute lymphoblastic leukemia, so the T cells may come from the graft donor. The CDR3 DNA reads TGTGCTAGCGCATGGGGGGTATCATCTGAGCAGTTCTTC. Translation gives CASAWGVSSEQFF.